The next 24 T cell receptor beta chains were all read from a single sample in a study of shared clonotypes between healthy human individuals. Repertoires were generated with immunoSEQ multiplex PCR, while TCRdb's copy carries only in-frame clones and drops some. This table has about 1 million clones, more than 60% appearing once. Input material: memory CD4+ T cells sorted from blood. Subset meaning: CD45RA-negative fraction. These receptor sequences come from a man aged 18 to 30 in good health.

CDR3 DNA sequence: TGTGCCAGCAGCCCCGACAGGGGTGTTCGTACTGAAGCTTTCTTT. The encoded protein is CASSPDRGVRTEAFF. V gene TRBV6-6 combines with J gene TRBJ1-1; 8 bases match TRBD1. Trimming at V came to 6 bases and at J to 5 bases, leaving 11 bases not matched to a gene. The CDR3 loop spans 15 amino acids. Germline V gives CDR1 MNHNY, CDR2 SVGAGI (reference sequence).

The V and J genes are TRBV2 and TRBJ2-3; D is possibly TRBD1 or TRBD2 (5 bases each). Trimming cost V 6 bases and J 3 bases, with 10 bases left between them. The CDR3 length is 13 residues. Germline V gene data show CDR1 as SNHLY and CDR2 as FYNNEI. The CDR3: CASRQGGTDTQYF. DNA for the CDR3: TGTGCCAGCAGGCAGGGCGGGACAGATACGCAGTATTTT.

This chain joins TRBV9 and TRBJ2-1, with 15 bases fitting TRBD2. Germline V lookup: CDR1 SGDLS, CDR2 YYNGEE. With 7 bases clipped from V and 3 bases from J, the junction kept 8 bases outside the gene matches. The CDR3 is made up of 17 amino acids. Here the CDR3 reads CASLPGLAGGNYNEQFF. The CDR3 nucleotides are TGTGCCAGCCTCCCGGGACTAGCGGGAGGTAACTACAATGAGCAGTTCTTC. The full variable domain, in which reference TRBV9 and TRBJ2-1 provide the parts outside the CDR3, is DSGVTQTPKHLITATGQRVTLRCSPRSGDLSVYWYQQSLDQGLQFLIQYYNGEERAKGNILERFSAQQFPDLHSELNLSSLELGDSALYFCASLPGLAGGNYNEQFFGPGTRLTVL.

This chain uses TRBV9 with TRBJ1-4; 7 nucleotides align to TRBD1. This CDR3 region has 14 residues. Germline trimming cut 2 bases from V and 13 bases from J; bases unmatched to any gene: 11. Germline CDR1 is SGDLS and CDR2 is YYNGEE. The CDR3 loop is CASSVSETGLRLFF. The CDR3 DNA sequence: TGTGCCAGCAGCGTCTCCGAGACAGGGCTTAGACTGTTTTTT.

This CDR3 reads CASNSGTAYNQPQHF. CDR3 DNA sequence: TGTGCCAGCAACTCGGGGACAGCCTACAATCAGCCCCAGCATTTT. This chain links TRBV28 with TRBJ1-5, with TRBD1 matching 7 bases. The CDR3 has 15 residues. V lost 7 bases, J lost 3 bases, and 9 bases stayed unmatched. CDR1 is MDHEN and CDR2 is SYDVKM in the germline V gene.

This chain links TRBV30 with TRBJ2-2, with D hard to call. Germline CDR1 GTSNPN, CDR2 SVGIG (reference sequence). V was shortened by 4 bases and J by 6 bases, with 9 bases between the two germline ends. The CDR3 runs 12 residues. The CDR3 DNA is TGTGCCTGGACCCCTTTTTCCGGGGAGCTGTTTTTT. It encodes CAWTPFSGELFF.

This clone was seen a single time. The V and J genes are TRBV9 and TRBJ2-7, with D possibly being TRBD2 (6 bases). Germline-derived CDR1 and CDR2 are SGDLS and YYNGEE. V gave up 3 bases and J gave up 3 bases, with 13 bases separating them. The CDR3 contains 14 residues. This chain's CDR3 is CASSATSGGYEQYF. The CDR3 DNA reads TGTGCCAGCAGCGCAACCTCCGGGGGCTACGAGCAGTACTTC.

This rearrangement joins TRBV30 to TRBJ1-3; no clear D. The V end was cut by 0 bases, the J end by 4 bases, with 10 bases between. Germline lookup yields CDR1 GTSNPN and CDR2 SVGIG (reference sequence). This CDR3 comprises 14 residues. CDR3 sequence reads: CAWSVGRFGNTIYF. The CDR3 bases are TGTGCCTGGAGTGTCGGGCGATTCGGAAACACCATATATTTT. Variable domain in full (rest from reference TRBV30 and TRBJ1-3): SQTIHQWPATLVQPVGSPLSLECTVEGTSNPNLYWYRQAAGRGLQLLFYSVGIGQISSEVPQNLSASRPQDRQFILSSKKLLLSDSGFYLCAWSVGRFGNTIYFGEGSWLTVV.

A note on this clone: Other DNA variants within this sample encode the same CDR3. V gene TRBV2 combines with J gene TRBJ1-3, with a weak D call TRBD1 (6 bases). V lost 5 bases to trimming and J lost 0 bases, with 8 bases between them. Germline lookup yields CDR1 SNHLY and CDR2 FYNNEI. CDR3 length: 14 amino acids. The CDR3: CASSQGNSGNTIYF. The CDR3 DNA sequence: TGTGCCAGCAGTCAGGGGAACTCTGGAAACACCATATATTTT.

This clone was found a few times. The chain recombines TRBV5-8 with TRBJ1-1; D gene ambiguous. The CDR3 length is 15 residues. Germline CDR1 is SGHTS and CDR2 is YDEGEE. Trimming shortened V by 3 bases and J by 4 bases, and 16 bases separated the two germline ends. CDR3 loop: CASSSEVATGTEAFF. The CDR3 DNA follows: TGTGCCAGCAGCTCTGAAGTGGCCACGGGCACTGAAGCTTTCTTT. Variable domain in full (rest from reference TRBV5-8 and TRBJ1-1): EAGVTQSPTHLIKTRGQQATLRCSPISGHTSVYWYQQALGLGLQFLLWYDEGEERNRGNFPPRFSGRQFPNYSSELNVNALELEDSALYLCASSSEVATGTEAFFGQGTRLTVV.

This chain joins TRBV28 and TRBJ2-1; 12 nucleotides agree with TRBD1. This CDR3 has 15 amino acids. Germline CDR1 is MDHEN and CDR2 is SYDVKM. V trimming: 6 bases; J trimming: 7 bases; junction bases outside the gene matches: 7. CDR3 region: CASSSWDRGRNEQFF. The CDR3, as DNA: TGTGCCAGCAGCTCATGGGACAGGGGGCGGAATGAGCAGTTCTTC.

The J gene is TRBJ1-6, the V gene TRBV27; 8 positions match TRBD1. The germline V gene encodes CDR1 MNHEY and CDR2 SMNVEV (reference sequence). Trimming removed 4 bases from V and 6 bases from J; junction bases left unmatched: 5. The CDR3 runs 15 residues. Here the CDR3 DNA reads TGTGCCAGCAGTTCTTCCGGACAGGGTAATTCACCCCTCCACTTT. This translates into CASSSSGQGNSPLHF.

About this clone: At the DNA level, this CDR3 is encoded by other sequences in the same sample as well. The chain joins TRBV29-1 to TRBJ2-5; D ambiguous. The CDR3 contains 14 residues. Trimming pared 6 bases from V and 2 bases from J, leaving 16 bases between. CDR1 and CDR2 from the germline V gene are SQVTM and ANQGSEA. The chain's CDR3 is CSVVTGTAQETQYF. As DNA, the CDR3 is TGCAGCGTGGTAACCGGTACAGCGCAAGAGACCCAGTACTTC.

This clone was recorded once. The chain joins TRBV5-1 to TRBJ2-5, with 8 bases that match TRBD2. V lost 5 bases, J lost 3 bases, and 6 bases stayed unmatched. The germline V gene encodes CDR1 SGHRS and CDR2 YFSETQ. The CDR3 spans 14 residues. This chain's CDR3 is CASRPGGAEETQYF. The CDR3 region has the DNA TGCGCCAGCAGACCGGGGGGGGCCGAAGAGACCCAGTACTTC. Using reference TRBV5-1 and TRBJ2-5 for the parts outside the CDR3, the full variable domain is KAGVTQTPRYLIKTRGQQVTLSCSPISGHRSVSWYQQTPGQGLQFLFEYFSETQRNKGNFPGRFSGRQFSNSRSEMNVSTLELGDSALYLCASRPGGAEETQYFGPGTRLLVL.

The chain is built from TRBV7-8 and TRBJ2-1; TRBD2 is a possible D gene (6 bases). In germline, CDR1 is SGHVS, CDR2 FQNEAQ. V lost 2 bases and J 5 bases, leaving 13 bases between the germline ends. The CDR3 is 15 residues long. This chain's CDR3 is CASSLSLARNNEQFF. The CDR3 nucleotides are TGTGCCAGCAGCTTAAGCCTAGCGAGAAACAATGAGCAGTTCTTC.

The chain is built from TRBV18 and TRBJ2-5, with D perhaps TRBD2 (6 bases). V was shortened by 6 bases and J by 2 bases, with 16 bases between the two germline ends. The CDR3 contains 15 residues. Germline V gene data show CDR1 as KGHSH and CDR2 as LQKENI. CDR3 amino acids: CASSPGTGIQETQYF. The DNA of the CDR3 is TGTGCCAGCTCTCCCGGGACTGGGATTCAAGAGACCCAGTACTTC.

This chain's CDR3 is CASSAAPPGVDGYTF. The CDR3 DNA is TGTGCCAGCAGTGCGGCCCCCCCGGGGGTTGATGGCTACACCTTC. This chain joins TRBV6-4 and TRBJ1-2, with D perhaps TRBD1 (5 bases). Trimming took 4 bases from V and 6 from J, leaving 18 bases between them. The germline V gene encodes CDR1 MRHNA and CDR2 SNTAGT. This CDR3 contains 15 residues.

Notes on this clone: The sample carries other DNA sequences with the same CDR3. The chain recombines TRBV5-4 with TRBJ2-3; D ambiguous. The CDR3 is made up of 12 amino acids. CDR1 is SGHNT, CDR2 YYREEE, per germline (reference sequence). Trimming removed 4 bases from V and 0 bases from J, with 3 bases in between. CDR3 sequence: CASSRSTDTQYF. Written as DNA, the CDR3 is TGTGCCAGCAGCAGGAGCACAGATACGCAGTATTTT.

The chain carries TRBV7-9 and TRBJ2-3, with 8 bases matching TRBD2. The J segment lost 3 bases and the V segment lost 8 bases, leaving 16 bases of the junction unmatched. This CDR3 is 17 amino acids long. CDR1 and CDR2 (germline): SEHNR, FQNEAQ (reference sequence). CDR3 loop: CASRVRSRREVTDTQYF. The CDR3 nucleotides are TGTGCCAGCCGAGTGAGATCCCGGCGGGAGGTTACAGATACGCAGTATTTT. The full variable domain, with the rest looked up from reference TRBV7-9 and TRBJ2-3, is DTGVSQNPRHKITKRGQNVTFRCDPISEHNRLYWYRQTLGQGPEFLTYFQNEAQLEKSRLLSDRFSAERPKGSFSTLEIQRTEQGDSAMYLCASRVRSRREVTDTQYFGPGTRLTVL.

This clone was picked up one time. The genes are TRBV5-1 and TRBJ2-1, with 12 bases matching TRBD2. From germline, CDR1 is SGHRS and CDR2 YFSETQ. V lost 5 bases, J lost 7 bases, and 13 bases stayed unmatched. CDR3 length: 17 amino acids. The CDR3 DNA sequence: TGCGCCAGCAGTCCAGGACCGACTAGCGGGAGTTTAAATGAGCAGTTCTTC. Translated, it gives CASSPGPTSGSLNEQFF. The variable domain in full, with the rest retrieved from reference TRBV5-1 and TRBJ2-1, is KAGVTQTPRYLIKTRGQQVTLSCSPISGHRSVSWYQQTPGQGLQFLFEYFSETQRNKGNFPGRFSGRQFSNSRSEMNVSTLELGDSALYLCASSPGPTSGSLNEQFFGPGTRLTVL.

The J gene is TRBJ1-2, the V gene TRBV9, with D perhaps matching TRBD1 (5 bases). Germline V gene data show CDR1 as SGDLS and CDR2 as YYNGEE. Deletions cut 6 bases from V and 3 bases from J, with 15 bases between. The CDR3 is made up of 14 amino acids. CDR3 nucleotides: TGTGCCAGCACCCGTTCCAGGGAAGACTATGGCTACACCTTC. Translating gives CASTRSREDYGYTF.

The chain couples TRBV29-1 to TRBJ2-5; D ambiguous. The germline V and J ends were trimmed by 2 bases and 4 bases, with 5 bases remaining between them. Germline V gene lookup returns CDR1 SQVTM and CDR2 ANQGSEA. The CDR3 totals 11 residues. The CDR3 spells CSVESGETQYF. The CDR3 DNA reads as TGCAGCGTTGAATCGGGAGAGACCCAGTACTTC.

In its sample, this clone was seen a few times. The CDR3 nucleotides are TGTGCCAGCAGCTTAGTTGGGACAGGGCTTTCAAACACAGATACGCAGTATTTT. It codes for CASSLVGTGLSNTDTQYF. The chain recombines TRBV7-6 with TRBJ2-3; TRBD1 aligns across 9 bases. V shed 1 base, J shed 2 bases, and the junction held 10 bases outside the gene matches. The CDR3 covers 18 residues. The V gene's germline CDR1 is SGHVS and CDR2 FNYEAQ.

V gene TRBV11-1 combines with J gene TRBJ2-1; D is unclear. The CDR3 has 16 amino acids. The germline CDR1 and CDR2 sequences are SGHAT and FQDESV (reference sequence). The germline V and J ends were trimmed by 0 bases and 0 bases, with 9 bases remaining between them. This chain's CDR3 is CASSLARNPSYNEQFF. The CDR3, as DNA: TGTGCCAGCAGCTTAGCCCGGAACCCCTCCTACAATGAGCAGTTCTTC.